The rows below give T cell receptor beta chains drawn from one sample of a study of cytomegalovirus exposure and HLA in healthy donors. Profiling relied on immunoSEQ multiplex PCR, and the TCRdb table lists in-frame clones only, not all of them. The sample records 250,000 to 300,000 clones, just over 85% being singletons. Material: PBMCs. These receptors came from a woman younger than 35 in good health and CMV-seronegative. The CDR3 runs from the conserved cysteine through the conserved F or W. D genes are given only for firm matches. For some rows the clone size is stated as once, few or many, or as a class when expanded; others skip it.

J: TRBJ2-3; size: NA; V: TRBV13; D: TRBD2; DNA: TGTGCCAGCAGCTTAGGCCGACTAGCAGCGATTCGCACAGATACGCAGTATTTT; CDR3: CASSLGRLAAIRTDTQYF
J: TRBJ1-6; size: NA; V: TRBV7-9; D: TRBD1; DNA: TGTGCCAGCAGCTTATTAATAACAGGGGGTAGCTCACCCCTCCACTTT; CDR3: CASSLLITGGSSPLHF
J: TRBJ2-1; size: NA; V: TRBV2; D: TRBD1; DNA: TGTGCCAGCAGTCGGACAGGGGTTAACAATGAGCAGTTCTTC; CDR3: CASSRTGVNNEQFF
J: TRBJ1-2; size: NA; V: TRBV10-3; D: TRBD1; DNA: TGTGCCATCAGTGAGTCTAACCGCAGGGGGTATGGCTACACCTTC; CDR3: CAISESNRRGYGYTF
J: TRBJ2-1; size: NA; V: TRBV7-5; D: NA; DNA: TGTGCCAGAAGCCCCCCCAGCGGGCCCTACAATGAGCAGTTCTTC; CDR3: CARSPPSGPYNEQFF
J: TRBJ1-3; size: NA; V: TRBV10-3; D: NA; DNA: TGTGCCATCTCGGCGGATGGAAACACCATATATTTT; CDR3: CAISADGNTIYF
J: TRBJ2-1; size: NA; V: TRBV5-1; D: TRBD1; DNA: TGCGCCAGCACCGGGACAGGGTTCTACAATGAGCAGTTCTTC; CDR3: CASTGTGFYNEQFF
J: TRBJ2-1; size: NA; V: TRBV28; D: TRBD2; DNA: TGTGCCAGCAGTTTAGTGCCGGGGGGAATTGCCAATGAGCAGTTCTTC; CDR3: CASSLVPGGIANEQFF
J: TRBJ1-2; size: NA; V: TRBV6-5; D: TRBD1; DNA: TGTGCCAGCAGTACCCCGGGACAGATTCCCTATGGCTACACCTTC; CDR3: CASSTPGQIPYGYTF
J: TRBJ2-2; size: NA; V: TRBV7-2; D: NA; DNA: TGTGCCAGCAGCTTAGTTGCCGGGTTAGGCGGGGAGCTGTTTTTT; CDR3: CASSLVAGLGGELFF
J: TRBJ2-1; size: NA; V: TRBV6-1; D: NA; DNA: TGTGCCAGCAACCCGGGGACCTACAATGAGCAGTTCTTC; CDR3: CASNPGTYNEQFF
J: TRBJ1-5; size: NA; V: TRBV28; D: TRBD1; DNA: TGTGCCAGCAGTCCTCGACAGGGAATGGGGCCCCAGCATTTT; CDR3: CASSPRQGMGPQHF
J: TRBJ2-2; size: NA; V: TRBV9; D: NA; DNA: TGTGCCAGCAGCGCCGATCGGTGGAGTTCCGGGGAGCTGTTTTTT; CDR3: CASSADRWSSGELFF
J: TRBJ1-5; size: once; V: TRBV6-5; D: NA; DNA: TGTGCCAGCAGTCCCTTCGAGGGCCGGAATCAGCCCCAGCATTTT; CDR3: CASSPFEGRNQPQHF
J: TRBJ1-2; size: NA; V: TRBV19; D: NA; DNA: TGTGCCAGTAGTATAGACAGTAACTATGGCTACACCTTC; CDR3: CASSIDSNYGYTF
J: TRBJ2-7; size: NA; V: TRBV5-4; D: TRBD2; DNA: TGTGCCAGCAGCGAGCGGGGGATGGGCTACGAGCAGTACTTC; CDR3: CASSERGMGYEQYF
J: TRBJ1-6; size: NA; V: TRBV4-3; D: NA; DNA: TGCGCCAGCCAGGCGAGCTCCTATAATTCACCCCTCCACTTT; CDR3: CASQASSYNSPLHF
J: TRBJ1-1; size: few; V: TRBV6-5; D: TRBD1; DNA: TGTGCCAGCACCTCACAGGGGGCTGAAGCTTTCTTT; CDR3: CASTSQGAEAFF
J: TRBJ1-2; size: NA; V: TRBV4-3; D: NA; DNA: TGCGCCAGCAGCCAAGATCCCGGTCTCTACACCTTC; CDR3: CASSQDPGLYTF
J: TRBJ1-1; size: NA; V: TRBV27; D: NA; DNA: TGTGCCAGCAGTTTAAGTCCCACACCGAACACTGAAGCTTTCTTT; CDR3: CASSLSPTPNTEAFF
J: TRBJ1-5; size: NA; V: TRBV5-6; D: NA; DNA: TGTGCCAGCAGCTTGCTAAATCAGCCCCAGCATTTT; CDR3: CASSLLNQPQHF
J: TRBJ2-7; size: NA; V: TRBV6-5; D: NA; DNA: TGTGCCAGCAGTTACGCAAGCGGACTTAGCTACGAGCAGTACTTC; CDR3: CASSYASGLSYEQYF
J: TRBJ1-2; size: NA; V: TRBV6-5; D: NA; DNA: TGTGCCAGCAGTTTTTCCTCCAGGGGCGAGAACTATGGCTACACCTTC; CDR3: CASSFSSRGENYGYTF
J: TRBJ1-1; size: NA; V: TRBV11-3; D: NA; DNA: TGTGCCAGCAGCCCAGTAACTGAAGCTTTCTTT; CDR3: CASSPVTEAFF
J: TRBJ2-7; size: NA; V: TRBV29-1; D: TRBD1; DNA: TGCAGCGTTGGGGACAGAGCCTACGAGCAGTACTTC; CDR3: CSVGDRAYEQYF
J: TRBJ1-2; size: NA; V: TRBV25-1; D: TRBD1; DNA: TGTGCCAGCAGTCGCCCTGGGACAGGATCTAACTATGGCTACACCTTC; CDR3: CASSRPGTGSNYGYTF
J: TRBJ2-2; size: NA; V: TRBV5-1; D: NA; DNA: TGCGCCAGCAGCCCGAACCCCCCGGGGAACACCGGGGAGCTGTTTTTT; CDR3: CASSPNPPGNTGELFF
J: TRBJ1-1; size: NA; V: TRBV28; D: TRBD1; DNA: TGTGCCAGCAGCCTGGGACAGGGAGACACTGAAGCTTTCTTT; CDR3: CASSLGQGDTEAFF
J: TRBJ1-2; size: few; V: TRBV19; D: NA; DNA: TGTGCCAGTAGTATAGTGCAGGGGAACTATGGCTACACCTTC; CDR3: CASSIVQGNYGYTF
J: TRBJ1-3; size: NA; V: TRBV6-1; D: NA; DNA: TGTGCCAGCAGTGTTGACAGGAGCTCTGGAAACACCATATATTTT; CDR3: CASSVDRSSGNTIYF
J: TRBJ2-6; size: NA; V: TRBV7-9; D: NA; DNA: TGTGCCAGCAGCTTAGTCGGTGGGGCCAACGTCCTGACTTTC; CDR3: CASSLVGGANVLTF
J: TRBJ1-2; size: NA; V: TRBV6-6; D: TRBD1; DNA: TGTGCCAGCAGTTACTCGGAGGACAGGGAAACTGGCTACACCTTC; CDR3: CASSYSEDRETGYTF
J: TRBJ1-3; size: NA; V: TRBV5-1; D: NA; DNA: TGCGCCAGCAGCCTCGATGACAAAGGCGGAAACACCATATATTTT; CDR3: CASSLDDKGGNTIYF
J: TRBJ1-1; size: NA; V: TRBV6-5; D: NA; DNA: TGTGCCAGCAGTTACGTCCGAGGGACTGAAGCTTTCTTT; CDR3: CASSYVRGTEAFF
J: TRBJ2-5; size: NA; V: TRBV6-5; D: NA; DNA: TGTGCCAGCAGTTACTCGAGGGATACAAAAGAGACCCAGTACTTC; CDR3: CASSYSRDTKETQYF
J: TRBJ2-7; size: NA; V: TRBV2; D: NA; DNA: TGTGCCAGCAAGTTGGAGGCCTACGAGCAGTACTTC; CDR3: CASKLEAYEQYF
J: TRBJ1-1; size: NA; V: TRBV6-5; D: NA; DNA: TGTGCCAGCAGTTACTCTCCCTTGAACACTGAAGCTTTCTTT; CDR3: CASSYSPLNTEAFF
J: TRBJ2-7; size: NA; V: TRBV9; D: NA; DNA: TGTGCCAGCAGCGCGACAGGAGACATGCGGGAGCAGTACTTC; CDR3: CASSATGDMREQYF
J: TRBJ2-7; size: NA; V: TRBV28; D: TRBD1; DNA: TGTGCCAGCAGTTCCCGGGACAGGCTTACCTACGAGCAGTACTTC; CDR3: CASSSRDRLTYEQYF
J: TRBJ2-5; size: NA; V: TRBV5-1; D: TRBD2; DNA: TGCGCCAGCAGCTTGAACGGGGGGGCCTTAGAGACCCAGTACTTC; CDR3: CASSLNGGALETQYF
J: TRBJ1-2; size: NA; V: TRBV2; D: TRBD1; DNA: TGTGCCAGCAGGGGGACAGAAGGGAGCTATGGCTACACCTTC; CDR3: CASRGTEGSYGYTF
J: TRBJ2-5; size: NA; V: TRBV29-1; D: NA; DNA: TGCAGCGCTAGTGCCCGGCGCCCGGGGGAGACCCAGTACTTC; CDR3: CSASARRPGETQYF
J: TRBJ1-4; size: NA; V: TRBV5-1; D: TRBD1; DNA: TGCGCCAGCAGCTCCGGCCGGACAGGGTCTAATGAAAAACTGTTTTTT; CDR3: CASSSGRTGSNEKLFF
J: TRBJ2-7; size: few; V: TRBV27; D: TRBD1; DNA: TGTGCCAGCCAACTTCCGGGACAGGGTCACGAGCAGTACTTC; CDR3: CASQLPGQGHEQYF
J: TRBJ2-7; size: NA; V: TRBV5-1; D: TRBD2; DNA: TGCGCCAGCAGCGGAACTAGCGGGAGGATGGTAGTGCAGTACTTC; CDR3: CASSGTSGRMVVQYF
J: TRBJ2-7; size: NA; V: TRBV18; D: NA; DNA: TGTGCCAGCTCACCAAAACAGTACCTGGCCTACGAGCAGTACTTC; CDR3: CASSPKQYLAYEQYF
J: TRBJ1-5; size: few; V: TRBV28; D: NA; DNA: TGTGCCAGCAGTTTATCTGCCAGGGGAAAACAGCCCCAGCATTTT; CDR3: CASSLSARGKQPQHF
J: TRBJ2-7; size: once; V: TRBV30; D: TRBD2; DNA: TGTGCCTGGAGTCAGGGAGGGTACGAGCAGTACTTC; CDR3: CAWSQGGYEQYF
J: TRBJ1-2; size: NA; V: TRBV28; D: TRBD1; DNA: TGTGCCAGCAGTTTATACCGCGCACAGGGGAACTATGGCTACACCTTC; CDR3: CASSLYRAQGNYGYTF
J: TRBJ1-1; size: NA; V: TRBV4-3; D: TRBD1; DNA: TGCGCCAGCAGCGACAGGGGGTTCACTGAAGCTTTCTTT; CDR3: CASSDRGFTEAFF
J: TRBJ2-7; size: NA; V: TRBV27; D: NA; DNA: TGTGCCAGCAGTACCTTCTCAGGGGCCCCCGACGAGCAGTACTTC; CDR3: CASSTFSGAPDEQYF
J: TRBJ2-7; size: few; V: TRBV9; D: NA; DNA: TGTGCCAGCAGCGTATACGGGTCTTTGGTCATCAACGAGCAGTACTTC; CDR3: CASSVYGSLVINEQYF
J: TRBJ2-3; size: NA; V: TRBV11-3; D: TRBD1; DNA: TGTGCCAGCAGCTTCAGGGGGCCTGCAGATACGCAGTATTTT; CDR3: CASSFRGPADTQYF
J: TRBJ1-1; size: NA; V: TRBV6-5; D: TRBD1; DNA: TGTGCCAGCAGTTACGACAGGGGGGGGAACACTGAAGCTTTCTTT; CDR3: CASSYDRGGNTEAFF
J: TRBJ2-7; size: NA; V: TRBV30; D: NA; DNA: TGTGCCTGCTTATCAGGGGCCTACGAGCAGTACTTC; CDR3: CACLSGAYEQYF
J: TRBJ2-5; size: NA; V: TRBV19; D: NA; DNA: TGTGCCAGTAGTATAGATCGGCAGGGTTCCGAGACCCAGTACTTC; CDR3: CASSIDRQGSETQYF
J: TRBJ1-2; size: NA; V: TRBV7-9; D: NA; DNA: TGTGCCAGCAGCCCCCGGAGGGCGGTCGGACTTAACTATGGCTACACCTTC; CDR3: CASSPRRAVGLNYGYTF
J: TRBJ2-2; size: NA; V: TRBV4-3; D: NA; DNA: TGCGCCAGCAGCCAAGATCATCGGGAGCTGTTTTTT; CDR3: CASSQDHRELFF
J: TRBJ1-2; size: NA; V: TRBV6-6; D: TRBD1; DNA: TGTGCCAGCAGTCCCGGACAGGGGGCGGATGGCTACACCTTC; CDR3: CASSPGQGADGYTF
J: TRBJ1-1; size: NA; V: TRBV5-6; D: TRBD1; DNA: TGTGCCAGCAGCTTGGTGGACAGGTTCCCGACTGAAGCTTTCTTT; CDR3: CASSLVDRFPTEAFF